This T cell receptor (beta chain) was sequenced during a study of blood T cell repertoires in COVID-19. Background on the study: The origin of the acute and convalescent COVID-19 samples was the United States, Italy and Spain. Sources were T cells, B-cell-depleted T cells, or PBMCs; the material itself was cDNA or gDNA.

The germline V and J ends were trimmed by 2 bases and 1 base, with 8 bases remaining between them. Germline assignment: CDR1 ENHRY and CDR2 SYGVKD. The length of the CDR3 is 14 residues. The data were produced by immunoSEQ multiplex PCR, yet TCRdb's version contains in-frame clones alone and is incomplete. The table includes approximately 180,000 clones, approximately 85% detected once. This TCR was sampled from a woman of 80 years or more with acute or convalescent COVID-19. The sequencing input was peripheral blood. The V gene is TRBV10-3, the J gene TRBJ1-2, with D hard to call. The CDR3: CAISEKSNNYGYTF. CDR3 coding DNA: TGTGCCATCAGTGAGAAGAGCAATAACTATGGCTACACCTTC.